Each of the 27 T cell receptor beta chains below was sequenced from the same sample in a study of blood T cell repertoires in COVID-19. Assay: immunoSEQ multiplex PCR; the TCRdb copy retains only in-frame clones and omits some. The sample has about 160,000 clones; roughly 90% are singletons. Sample: peripheral blood. The source is a woman aged 55-75 years who had recovered from COVID-19.

The chain couples TRBV7-9 to TRBJ1-1; 9 bases are a match to TRBD1. After removal of 3 bases from V and 4 bases from J, the junction contained 9 bases not matched to a gene. Germline lookup yields CDR1 SEHNR and CDR2 FQNEAQ (reference sequence). The CDR3 sequence is 16 residues long. In nucleotides, the CDR3 is TGTGCCAGCAGCTTGGGGACAGGGAGGGGGATCACTGAAGCTTTCTTT. This gives the protein CASSLGTGRGITEAFF.

This chain uses TRBV6-5 with TRBJ1-2; 10 bases line up with TRBD1. With 2 bases clipped from V and 4 bases from J, the junction kept 1 base outside the gene matches. The CDR3 length is 14 residues. The germline V gene has CDR1 MNHEY and CDR2 SVGAGI. For the CDR3, the DNA is TGTGCCAGCAGTTACGGGACAGGGGTCTATGGCTACACCTTC. Amino acids: CASSYGTGVYGYTF.

This clone showed up just a few times. The rearrangement links TRBV5-1 to TRBJ2-7; 8 nucleotides agree with TRBD2. Trimming took 4 bases from V and 0 from J; bases not matched to a gene: 6. Germline V gene lookup returns CDR1 SGHRS and CDR2 YFSETQ. CDR3 length equals 15 residues. This CDR3 reads CASSITSGSSYEQYF. In DNA, the CDR3 is TGCGCCAGCAGCATAACTAGCGGAAGCTCCTACGAGCAGTACTTC.

For the CDR3, the DNA is TGTGCCATTTCGACTAGCGGGGGCCATTTCAGCAAAAACATTCAGTACTTC. Translating it yields CAISTSGGHFSKNIQYF. The chain is built from TRBV21-1 and TRBJ2-4; the D call TRBD2 from the table was never checked on the DNA. TRBV21-1 represents a pseudogene. CDR3 length equals 17 residues.

In nucleotides, the CDR3 is TGTGCCAGCAGCTTGGGGCCAGGGGCCTTACAAGAGACCCAGTACTTC. This encodes CASSLGPGALQETQYF. The chain has TRBV7-9 and TRBJ2-5; D may be TRBD1 (6 bases). Trimming left V 3 bases short and J 2 bases short, with 16 bases between. The CDR3 runs 16 residues. CDR1 and CDR2 from the germline V gene are SEHNR and FQNEAQ (reference sequence).

V and J are TRBV5-1 and TRBJ2-2; TRBD2 might be the D (6 bases). This CDR3 region has 14 residues. V dropped 0 bases and J dropped 8 bases, with 11 bases sitting between them. Germline assignment: CDR1 SGHRS and CDR2 YFSETQ. The CDR3 protein is CASSLVGGSGELFF. DNA for the CDR3: TGCGCCAGCAGCTTGGTGGGAGGCTCTGGGGAGCTGTTTTTT.

This sequence joins TRBV3-1 (or the pseudogene TRBV3-2) and TRBJ1-2; D not resolved. V lost 4 bases and J 3 bases, leaving 15 bases between the germline ends. Germline V CDR1 and CDR2: LGHDT, YNNKEL (reference sequence). CDR3 size: 15 residues. DNA of the CDR3: TGTGCCAGCAGCCCCATGCCGGCGGTGGACTATGGCTACACCTTC. Protein sequence: CASSPMPAVDYGYTF.

The V call is TRBV28, the J call TRBJ1-6; D gene unclear. The length of the CDR3 is 15 residues. The ends were cut back, 5 bases at V and 9 bases at J, with 17 bases in the middle. Germline V lookup: CDR1 MDHEN, CDR2 SYDVKM. CDR3 sequence (DNA): TGTGCCAGCAGTCTATCCCGGGTTACTGGTTCACCCCTCCACTTT. It is translated as CASSLSRVTGSPLHF. The full variable domain, its missing parts supplied by reference TRBV28 and TRBJ1-6, is DVKVTQSSRYLVKRTGEKVFLECVQDMDHENMFWYRQDPGLGLRLIYFSYDVKMKEKGDIPEGYSVSREKKERFSLILESASTNQTSMYLCASSLSRVTGSPLHFGNGTRLTVT.

V is TRBV30 and J is TRBJ2-5, with no clear D. This CDR3 is 11 amino acids long. Germline CDR1 and CDR2: GTSNPN and SVGIG (reference sequence). V was clipped by 4 bases and J by 7 bases, with 10 bases between them. CDR3 sequence reads: CAWTYLGTQYF. CDR3 coding DNA: TGTGCCTGGACCTATCTCGGGACCCAGTACTTC.

This clone was counted only a few times. The chain links TRBV3-1 (or the pseudogene TRBV3-2) to TRBJ2-5; tentative D call: TRBD2 (7 bases). CDR3 length equals 16 residues. CDR1 LGHDT and CDR2 YNNKEL come from the germline V gene (reference sequence). The V and J ends lost 0 bases and 4 bases respectively, with 15 bases between them. The CDR3 is CASSQDAGARGETQYF. The CDR3 nucleotides read TGTGCCAGCAGCCAAGATGCGGGGGCTCGGGGAGAGACCCAGTACTTC.

This chain uses TRBV7-3 with TRBJ2-4, with D maybe TRBD1 (5 bases). Per the germline V gene, CDR1 is SGHTA and CDR2 is FQGTGA. The CDR3 spans 16 residues. V was clipped by 5 bases and J by 2 bases, with 16 bases between them. CDR3 loop: CASSLGPGPTKNIQYF. In DNA, the CDR3 is TGTGCCAGCAGCCTGGGGCCAGGCCCAACCAAAAACATTCAGTACTTC.

The genes are TRBV3-1 (or the pseudogene TRBV3-2) and TRBJ1-4; 11 positions match TRBD1. V gave up 6 bases and J gave up 8 bases; unmatched junction bases: 5. The germline V gene encodes CDR1 LGHDT and CDR2 YNNKEL (reference sequence). This CDR3 contains 14 residues. The CDR3 reads CASSGWDRGEKLFF. In nucleotides, the CDR3 is TGTGCCAGCAGTGGCTGGGACAGGGGGGAAAAACTGTTTTTT.

The rearrangement uses TRBV3-1 (or the pseudogene TRBV3-2) and TRBJ2-2, with 11 nucleotides matching TRBD2. CDR1 and CDR2 (germline): LGHDT, YNNKEL (reference sequence). The V and J ends lost 4 bases and 7 bases, in that order; junction bases with no gene match: 2. The CDR3 sequence is 14 residues long. In DNA form, the CDR3 reads TGTGCCAGCAGCCTAGCGGGGGGGCTCGGGGAGCTGTTTTTT. Its translation: CASSLAGGLGELFF.

The V gene is TRBV2, the J gene TRBJ1-4; 11 bases align to TRBD1. Trimming removed 4 bases from V and 8 bases from J; junction bases left unmatched: 9. In germline, CDR1 is SNHLY, CDR2 FYNNEI. The CDR3 loop spans 16 amino acids. The CDR3 DNA is TGTGCCAGCAGTGGACGGACAGGGGGCGAGGGCGAAAAACTGTTTTTT. Protein: CASSGRTGGEGEKLFF.

V usage is TRBV9 and J usage is TRBJ2-5; 10 bases fit TRBD2. Germline loops: CDR1 SGDLS, CDR2 YYNGEE. V shed 4 bases and J 4 bases; nucleotides not matched to a gene: 10. The CDR3 loop spans 16 amino acids. In DNA, the CDR3 is TGTGCCAGCAGCTCGACCTTAGCGGGGGGAGGAGAGACCCAGTACTTC. Encoded protein: CASSSTLAGGGETQYF.

The sample holds one count of this clone. The rearrangement joins TRBV27 to TRBJ2-3; D may be TRBD2 (6 bases). The CDR3 consists of 17 residues. Trimming pared 4 bases from V and 0 bases from J, leaving 17 bases between. From germline, CDR1 is MNHEY and CDR2 SMNVEV (reference sequence). The CDR3 nucleotides read TGTGCCAGCAGTTCATGGGCCGGCGGGGAAAGCACAGATACGCAGTATTTT. It translates to CASSSWAGGESTDTQYF.

The rearrangement uses TRBV10-1 and TRBJ2-4; 8 nucleotides line up with TRBD2. V lost 2 bases to trimming and J lost 5 bases; unmatched junction nucleotides: 5. Germline lookup yields CDR1 WNHNN and CDR2 SYGVQD (reference sequence). This CDR3 contains 15 residues. The CDR3 DNA reads TGCGCCAGCAGTGAGATTTCGGGGGGGGAAAACATTCAGTACTTC. Residues: CASSEISGGENIQYF.

The genes are TRBV5-1 and TRBJ1-3; 8 bases are shared with TRBD1. CDR3 length: 15 amino acids. V gave up 5 bases and J gave up 4 bases; unmatched junction bases: 8. Germline CDR1 SGHRS, CDR2 YFSETQ. In DNA form, the CDR3 reads TGCGCCAGCAGACCCGGACAGGGTGGCGGAAACACCATATATTTT. It translates to CASRPGQGGGNTIYF.

V is TRBV20-1 and J is TRBJ2-3, with 9 bases fitting TRBD2. Unmatched junction bases numbered 11, after V lost 3 bases and J lost 1 base. The CDR3 is 17 amino acids. CDR1 and CDR2 from the germline V gene are DFQATT and SNEGSKA (reference sequence). CDR3: CSASPAAGGVGTDTQYF. The CDR3 region has the DNA TGCAGTGCTAGTCCAGCCGCGGGGGGGGTTGGCACAGATACGCAGTATTTT.

J is TRBJ2-1 and V is TRBV5-1; TRBD1 aligns across 7 bases. Germline lookup yields CDR1 SGHRS and CDR2 YFSETQ. CDR3 length equals 18 residues. V dropped 9 bases and J dropped 6; count of bases not matched to a gene: 24. The CDR3 loop is CATQSDVSTGSGINEQFF. The CDR3 DNA follows: TGCGCCACCCAGTCGGATGTCTCGACAGGGTCCGGGATCAATGAGCAGTTCTTC.

J is TRBJ2-2 and V is TRBV5-4, with unresolved D. The CDR3 has 15 amino acids. CDR1 is SGHNT and CDR2 is YYREEE in the germline V gene (reference sequence). V gave up 3 bases and J gave up 4 bases, with 13 bases separating them. In DNA, the CDR3 is TGTGCCAGCAGCTCGCTGGCCCCTGGCACCGGGGAGCTGTTTTTT. Translating gives CASSSLAPGTGELFF.

The chain combines TRBV10-1 with TRBJ2-7; maybe TRBD2 (5 bases). Germline CDR1 and CDR2: WNHNN and SYGVQD (reference sequence). The CDR3 is made up of 15 amino acids. The V gene lost 2 bases and the J gene lost 3 bases, with 14 bases spanning the gap. The CDR3 here is CASSEILWENYEQYF. CDR3 sequence (DNA): TGCGCCAGCAGTGAGATTTTATGGGAGAACTACGAGCAGTACTTC.

The genes are TRBV5-6 and TRBJ1-1, with D uncertain. This CDR3 has 15 residues. V was cut by 3 bases and J by 1 base, with 13 bases left in between. Germline V gene data show CDR1 as SGHDT and CDR2 as YYEEEE. The CDR3 nucleotides read TGTGCCAGCAGCTCCCTTGACCGGGAGAACACTGAAGCTTTCTTT. This sequence encodes CASSSLDRENTEAFF. The full variable domain, rest sourced from reference TRBV5-6 and TRBJ1-1, is DAGVTQSPTHLIKTRGQQVTLRCSPKSGHDTVSWYQQALGQGPQFIFQYYEEEERQRGNFPDRFSGHQFPNYSSELNVNALLLGDSALYLCASSSLDRENTEAFFGQGTRLTVV.

This chain connects TRBV5-1 to TRBJ2-1; perhaps TRBD2 as D (6 bases). The germline V and J ends were trimmed by 0 bases and 4 bases, with 11 bases remaining between them. The CDR3 sequence is 15 residues long. CDR1 SGHRS and CDR2 YFSETQ come from the germline V gene. The CDR3 loop is CASSLVLGGYNEQFF. The DNA for the CDR3 is TGCGCCAGCAGCTTGGTACTGGGGGGATACAATGAGCAGTTCTTC.

The V gene is TRBV28, the J gene TRBJ2-3, with 16 bases that match TRBD2. Trimming took 6 bases from V and 0 from J; bases not matched to a gene: 6. The germline gives CDR1 MDHEN, CDR2 SYDVKM. There are 18 residues in the CDR3. The CDR3, as DNA: TGTGCCAGCAGCCGGGGACTAGCGGGGGGGGCTAGCACAGATACGCAGTATTTT. Translated: CASSRGLAGGASTDTQYF.

The chain is built from TRBV28 and TRBJ2-3, with 7 nucleotides matching TRBD2. V was pared by 8 bases and J by 4 bases, with 18 bases of the junction left unmatched. The CDR3 runs to 17 residues. Germline assignment: CDR1 MDHEN and CDR2 SYDVKM. CDR3 sequence: CASPLAGVGGIPDTQYF. In DNA, the CDR3 is TGTGCCAGCCCTCTTGCGGGAGTGGGGGGAATCCCAGATACGCAGTATTTT.

The chain is built from TRBV19 and TRBJ2-7; the match to TRBD2 covers 7 bases. The V and J ends lost 4 bases and 0 bases, in that order; junction bases with no gene match: 3. The CDR3 is 14 residues long. Germline V CDR1 and CDR2: LNHDA, SQIVND (reference sequence). CDR3 sequence (DNA): TGTGCCAGTAGTACCCCGGGAGGCTCCTACGAGCAGTACTTC. It is translated as CASSTPGGSYEQYF. Filled out from reference TRBV19 and TRBJ2-7, the complete variable domain reads DGGITQSPKYLFRKEGQNVTLSCEQNLNHDAMYWYRQDPGQGLRLIYYSQIVNDFQKGDIAEGYSVSREKKESFPLTVTSAQKNPTAFYLCASSTPGGSYEQYFGPGTRLTVT.